The 3 T cell receptor beta chains presented below share a single source sample, sequenced in a study of blood T cell repertoires in COVID-19. Sequencing used immunoSEQ multiplex PCR; TCRdb keeps in-frame clones, though not all of them. The data contain 150,000 to 160,000 clones, about 90% of them singletons. The sample consisted of peripheral blood. The source is a man in his forties or fifties with acute or convalescent COVID-19.

The chain joins TRBV5-4 to TRBJ2-1, with 11 bases identical to TRBD2. V was clipped by 4 bases and J by 1 base; unmatched bases: 4. From germline, CDR1 is SGHNT and CDR2 YYREEE (reference sequence). The CDR3 is 16 amino acids. The CDR3 coding sequence is TGTGCCAGCAGCGTAGCGGGAGGGCCTTCCTACAATGAGCAGTTCTTC. Its translation: CASSVAGGPSYNEQFF.

The chain recombines TRBV28 with TRBJ2-2; 10 bases align to TRBD2. The CDR3 is made up of 16 amino acids. J was trimmed by 4 bases and V by 0 bases; bases with no gene match: 2. CDR1 is MDHEN, CDR2 SYDVKM, per germline. The CDR3 region has the DNA TGTGCCAGCAGTTTATGGCTAGCGGGGGCCACCGGGGAGCTGTTTTTT. Its protein is CASSLWLAGATGELFF. The variable domain in full, completed from reference TRBV28 and TRBJ2-2, reads DVKVTQSSRYLVKRTGEKVFLECVQDMDHENMFWYRQDPGLGLRLIYFSYDVKMKEKGDIPEGYSVSREKKERFSLILESASTNQTSMYLCASSLWLAGATGELFFGEGSRLTVL.

The rearrangement joins TRBV9 to TRBJ2-3, with D hard to call. The germline V and J ends were trimmed by 4 bases and 0 bases, with 6 bases remaining between them. CDR3 length: 13 residues. Germline V gives CDR1 SGDLS, CDR2 YYNGEE. Written as DNA, the CDR3 is TGTGCCAGCAGCCCCCCGAGCACAGATACGCAGTATTTT. Encoded protein: CASSPPSTDTQYF. Based on the CDR3 plus reference TRBV9 and TRBJ2-3, the full variable domain is DSGVTQTPKHLITATGQRVTLRCSPRSGDLSVYWYQQSLDQGLQFLIQYYNGEERAKGNILERFSAQQFPDLHSELNLSSLELGDSALYFCASSPPSTDTQYFGPGTRLTVL.